This is a list of T cell receptor beta chains from one sample in a study of control samples from healthy donors and cancer patients. Data came from immunoSEQ multiplex PCR; TCRdb stores just in-frame clones and leaves some out. The sample has roughly 170,000 clones; roughly 92% are singletons. Sequencing used blood. Receptor source: a woman younger than 30 in good health. Each CDR3 is given with its conserved first and last residue. The D gene is left open where the match is weak. A clone size is listed for some rows: how often the clone was seen (once, few, many), or a class if it is expanded.

TRBD1 | - | TRBJ2-2 | TRBV4-3 | TGCGCCAGCAGCCAAGTTAGACATGGTCGTGGGACAGGGGGCTCCGGGGAGCTGTTTTTT | CASSQVRHGRGTGGSGELFF
TRBD2 | - | TRBJ2-5 | TRBV28 | TGTGCCAGCACCCACCGGCAGGCGGGAGGGCCGAGGGAGACCCAGTACTTC | CASTHRQAGGPRETQYF
- | - | TRBJ2-2 | TRBV9 | TGTGCCAGCAGCGTAGCTAGGTCTACCGGGAGTGGCACCGGGGAGCTGTTTTTT | CASSVARSTGSGTGELFF
TRBD1 | once | TRBJ1-2 | TRBV14 | TGTGCCAGCAGCCAAGCCGGACAGGGGGCGCGTGGCTACACCTTC | CASSQAGQGARGYTF
- | - | TRBJ1-5 | TRBV19 | TGTGCCAGTAGCTTTGGCAGTGCGGGAGGTCAGCCCCAGCATTTT | CASSFGSAGGQPQHF
TRBD2 | - | TRBJ2-1 | TRBV5-1 | TGCGCCAGCAGCCCCGTAGGAAGCGGGAGTTTGGCCTACAATGAGCAGTTCTTC | CASSPVGSGSLAYNEQFF
- | - | TRBJ2-7 | TRBV5-1 | TGCGCCAGCAGCTTGGAAGGGGACGAGCAGTACTTC | CASSLEGDEQYF
- | - | TRBJ1-1 | TRBV6-5 | TGTGCCAGCACCCTTAACAGGGACACTGAAGCTTTCTTT | CASTLNRDTEAFF
- | - | TRBJ1-3 | TRBV11-2 | TGTGCCAGCAGCTTGGGAAACACCATATATTTT | CASSLGNTIYF
- | - | TRBJ2-1 | TRBV9 | TGTGCCAGCAGCGTAGCTGGTACGTCCGGGGATGAGCAGTTCTTC | CASSVAGTSGDEQFF
- | - | TRBJ2-7 | TRBV4-1 | TGCGCCAGCAGCCGAAGTGCGGGATCCTACGAGCAGTACTTC | CASSRSAGSYEQYF